What follows describes a single T cell receptor (beta chain). This clone's antigen is unknown. No base qualities exist here, and no much larger clone lies one base off it. The sample comes from a study of OX40 agonist ivuxolimab in advanced cancers. For the wider study: Ivuxolimab, which targeted the costimulatory receptor OX40 (CD134), was an agonistic, fully human IgG2 monoclonal antibody. Intravenous ivuxolimab was administered to patients every 2 weeks at six dose levels: 0.01, 0.1, 0.3, 1.5, 3 and 10 mg/kg. Among the approximately 50 dose-escalation patients, roughly 20 had hepatocellular carcinoma, around 15 melanoma, 9 renal cell carcinoma and 9 head and neck cancer. In the dose-escalation cohort, around four fifths of patients were male, and the mean age was approximately 60 years, with a range of 23 to 79. Patients were allowed to have had prior anti-PD-1, anti-PD-L1 or anti-CTLA-4 therapy, and 30% to 50% of the dose-escalation patients had previously received checkpoint inhibitors. Partial responses occurred in three dose-escalation patients, of whom one had hepatocellular carcinoma and two had cutaneous melanoma. Peripheral TCRbeta sequencing aimed to test whether ivuxolimab altered TCR sequence diversity and caused clonal T-cell expansion. The paper covers the monotherapy dose-escalation part of the phase I ivuxolimab trial, which included N of about 56 patients. General conclusions and limits of the study: Partial responders in the 0.1-3.0 mg/kg groups had among the lowest normalized peripheral clonal expansion, especially among CD8+ T cells. Low levels of normalized T-cell clonal expansion were also shown by some nonresponding patients. After ivuxolimab, more expanded clones were found on average in CD8+ T cells than in CD4+ T cells. The antigen specificity of the clonally expanded peripheral T cells was not determined. At doses from 0.1 to 3.0 mg/kg, clonal expansion was seen in both CD4+ and CD8+ blood T cells between baseline and week 6.

To sequence the TCRbeta CDR3 region, genomic DNA was isolated from the sorted cells. TCRbeta CDR3 regions were sequenced using the immunoSEQ Assay. TCRdb retrieved this table from immuneACCESS and kept in-frame rearrangements only. Not all clones are present; in checked studies, unresolved V genes account for under half, and no reason is known for the remainder. In this sample the table shows some 66,000 clones, around 83% of which occur a single time. The ten largest clones represent 2.5% of the sample. CDR3 length: 12 amino acids, cysteine to phenylalanine. CDR3 DNA only is kept here, 36 bases in frame from base 1. As encoded in the germline V gene, CDR1 is SGHTA while CDR2 is FQGTGA. The junction shows trimming of 3 bases on V and 8 bases on J, and the gene matches do not reach 3 bases of it. The trial excluded patients who had a history of autoimmune disease or who were on systemic immunosuppression. In every dose cohort, peripheral blood was drawn for TCR sequencing at baseline, cycle 4 day 1, and cycle 7 day 1. Samples were obtained from an open-label, multicenter, first-in-human phase I dose-escalation trial of ivuxolimab. Adults with locally advanced or metastatic melanoma, renal cell, hepatocellular, or head and neck squamous cell carcinoma were enrolled in the trial. Before TCR sequencing, CD4+ and CD8+ T cells were separately sorted from peripheral blood.

The input for sequencing was CD4+ or CD8+ T cells sorted from blood, taken in a trial of the OX40 agonist ivuxolimab. This sequence was found in an adult with an advanced solid tumor such as melanoma, head and neck, liver or kidney cancer. Here the chain combines TRBV7-3 and TRBJ1-2; 7 nucleotides in the junction match TRBD1. The CDR3 protein is CASSLTGQGYTF. The nucleotides read TGTGCCAGCAGCTTGACAGGGCAGGGCTACACCTTC.